These 18 T cell receptor beta chains were sequenced from one sample in a study of OX40 agonist ivuxolimab in advanced cancers. Measured with immunoSEQ multiplex PCR; TCRdb has only the in-frame clones, and not every one. This sample has 65,000 to 90,000 clones; around 86% occur once, and the top ten carry around 0.5%. Here the sequenced sample was CD4+ or CD8+ T cells sorted from blood, taken in a trial of the OX40 agonist ivuxolimab. These receptors were obtained from an adult with an advanced solid tumor such as melanoma, head and neck, liver or kidney cancer.

V and J are TRBV18 and TRBJ1-4; unclear D gene. CDR1 KGHSH and CDR2 LQKENI come from the germline V gene. The germline V and J ends were trimmed by 2 bases and 7 bases, with 14 bases remaining between them. The CDR3 is made up of 15 amino acids. The CDR3 DNA is TGTGCCAGCTCACCAATCTCTGATTGGGGTGAAAAACTGTTTTTT. Protein sequence: CASSPISDWGEKLFF. Complete variable domain (other parts from reference TRBV18 and TRBJ1-4): NAGVMQNPRHLVRRRGQEARLRCSPMKGHSHVYWYRQLPEEGLKFMVYLQKENIIDESGMPKERFSAEFPKEGPSILRIQQVVRGDSAAYFCASSPISDWGEKLFFGSGTQLSVL.

The chain combines TRBV9 with TRBJ2-2; D unresolved. The germline CDR1 and CDR2 sequences are SGDLS and YYNGEE. This CDR3 contains 13 residues. Deletions cut 3 bases from V and 7 bases from J, with 10 bases between. The CDR3 here is CASSEAVDGELFF. The CDR3, as DNA: TGTGCCAGCAGCGAGGCAGTGGACGGGGAGCTGTTTTTT.

This clone was counted between two and nine times. The chain carries TRBV11-3 and TRBJ2-3; D is undetermined. The CDR3 totals 12 residues. Germline V gene lookup returns CDR1 SGHNT and CDR2 YENEEA. Trimming removed 0 bases at V and 5 bases at J, with 3 bases between. Written as DNA, the CDR3 is TGTGCCAGCAGCTTAGACCAAGATACGCAGTATTTT. Amino acids: CASSLDQDTQYF.

This chain joins TRBV4-1 and TRBJ2-3; TRBD2 aligns across 8 bases. The V gene end was trimmed by 4 bases and the J gene end by 2 bases; junction bases not matched to a gene: 8. Germline CDR1 and CDR2: MGHRA and YSYEKL. The CDR3 sequence is 16 residues long. In nucleotides, the CDR3 is TGCGCCAGCAGCCGGACAGCGGGGGCCGTCACAGATACGCAGTATTTT. This translates into CASSRTAGAVTDTQYF.

The chain couples TRBV11-2 to TRBJ2-1; TRBD2 matches 13 bases. CDR3 size: 17 residues. Germline values: CDR1 SGHAT, CDR2 FQNNGV. The ends lost 5 bases at V and 7 bases at J; junction bases unmatched: 11. CDR3 in amino acids: CASSPLQLAGGGNEQFF. DNA for the CDR3: TGTGCCAGCAGCCCGCTTCAACTAGCGGGGGGGGGTAATGAGCAGTTCTTC.

The chain links TRBV5-1 to TRBJ1-4; TRBD1 agrees at 8 bases. This CDR3 is built from 17 residues. The junction had 8 bases not matched to a gene; V was cut back by 0 bases and J by 4 bases. Per germline, CDR1 SGHRS and CDR2 YFSETQ. CDR3 in amino acids: CASSLGRAGGVNEKLFF. The CDR3 bases are TGCGCCAGCAGCTTGGGAAGGGCAGGGGGCGTTAATGAAAAACTGTTTTTT.

The chain recombines TRBV10-1 with TRBJ2-7; D may be TRBD2 (6 bases). CDR1 WNHNN and CDR2 SYGVQD come from the germline V gene (reference sequence). The CDR3 runs 17 residues. The V end lost 3 bases, the J end lost 4 bases, and 22 bases lay between the germline ends. Here the CDR3 reads CASSEALIERREYEQYF. In DNA, the CDR3 is TGCGCCAGCAGTGAAGCCCTGATAGAGCGGAGGGAGTACGAGCAGTACTTC.

This chain joins TRBV23-1 and TRBJ2-2; TRBD2 aligns across 7 bases. TRBV23-1 is assigned to the ORF class and has an uncertain function. The V gene end was trimmed by 9 bases and the J gene end by 1 base; junction bases not matched to a gene: 11. This CDR3 spans 16 amino acids. Here the CDR3 reads CASPRISGGNTGELFF. CDR3 DNA: TGCGCCAGTCCGAGGATTTCGGGAGGGAACACCGGGGAGCTGTTTTTT.

This sequence joins TRBV18 and TRBJ2-1; possibly TRBD2 for D (7 bases). In germline, CDR1 is KGHSH, CDR2 LQKENI. The CDR3 runs to 14 residues. Between the trimmed V and J ends, which lost 6 bases and 7 bases, there was a span of 16 bases. The CDR3 region is CASSPIAGANEQFF. CDR3 DNA: TGTGCCAGCTCCCCCATCGCGGGGGCGAATGAGCAGTTCTTC.

The chain carries TRBV19 and TRBJ2-2; D remains unclear. Trimming pared 2 bases from V and 5 bases from J, leaving 15 bases between. Germline loops: CDR1 LNHDA, CDR2 SQIVND (reference sequence). The CDR3 has 16 amino acids. CDR3 in DNA: TGTGCCAGTAGTATATATCTGGGCAGCCTGACCGGGGAGCTGTTTTTT. Its protein is CASSIYLGSLTGELFF.

The chain uses TRBV18 and TRBJ1-4; 8 positions agree with TRBD1. The CDR3 extends over 15 amino acids. V shed 2 bases and J 6 bases; nucleotides not matched to a gene: 5. Germline CDR1 and CDR2: KGHSH and LQKENI. CDR3 residues: CASSPNSGGDEKLFF. CDR3 DNA sequence: TGTGCCAGCTCACCAAACTCAGGGGGCGATGAAAAACTGTTTTTT.

The rearrangement joins TRBV18 to TRBJ1-3; 7 nucleotides agree with TRBD1. The CDR3 spans 15 residues. The germline V gene has CDR1 KGHSH and CDR2 LQKENI. V was pared by 5 bases and J by 4 bases, with 8 bases of the junction left unmatched. The CDR3 loop reads CASSSDRASGNTIYF. The CDR3 coding sequence is TGTGCCAGCTCAAGTGACAGGGCATCGGGAAACACCATATATTTT.

This clone has a single count. This chain connects TRBV6-4 to TRBJ2-1; TRBD1 agrees at 8 bases. Germline CDR1 is MRHNA and CDR2 is SNTAGT. The CDR3 is 15 amino acids. V lost 6 bases to trimming and J lost 5 bases; unmatched junction nucleotides: 9. In DNA, the CDR3 is TGTGCCAGCAGGCTGACAGGGGTAGGGAACAATGAGCAGTTCTTC. It translates to CASRLTGVGNNEQFF.

V and J are TRBV6-6 and TRBJ2-3, with D tentatively TRBD1 (6 bases). Trimming left V 6 bases short and J 3 bases short, with 16 bases between. Germline CDR1 is MNHNY and CDR2 is SVGAGI (reference sequence). The CDR3 totals 15 residues. The CDR3 DNA is TGTGCCAGCAGAACTCAACAGGGAGAAACAGATACGCAGTATTTT. Translation: CASRTQQGETDTQYF.

The chain carries TRBV18 and TRBJ1-5; perhaps TRBD1 as D (6 bases). The CDR3 is 16 amino acids. The germline gives CDR1 KGHSH, CDR2 LQKENI. V was clipped by 2 bases and J by 5 bases, with 16 bases between them. The CDR3 nucleotides read TGTGCCAGCTCACCAAGGTACAGGGCGTTAGATCAGCCCCAGCATTTT. The encoded protein is CASSPRYRALDQPQHF.

The V call is TRBV6-6, the J call TRBJ2-6; D might be TRBD1 (6 bases). V lost 6 bases, J lost 3 bases, and 12 bases lay in between. The V gene's germline CDR1 is MNHNY and CDR2 SVGAGI (reference sequence). This CDR3 has 15 residues. In nucleotides, the CDR3 is TGTGCCAGCAGCTACACAGGGAGTGGGGCCAACGTCCTGACTTTC. Its translation: CASSYTGSGANVLTF.

J is TRBJ1-1 and V is TRBV11-2; no definite D call. Looked up from germline, CDR1 is SGHAT and CDR2 is FQNNGV. This CDR3 region has 14 residues. Trimming took off 5 bases at V and 1 base at J, with 11 bases between the two ends. The CDR3 here is CASSPRTENTEAFF. The CDR3 DNA reads as TGTGCCAGCAGCCCCCGGACGGAGAACACTGAAGCTTTCTTT.

The chain links TRBV30 to TRBJ1-6; a possible D gene is TRBD1 (6 bases). V lost 1 base, J lost 6 bases, and 10 bases lay in between. This CDR3 has 14 residues. Germline CDR1 GTSNPN, CDR2 SVGIG (reference sequence). The DNA of the CDR3 is TGTGCCTGGAGTGGGACAGTAACTAATTCACCCCTCCACTTT. As protein: CAWSGTVTNSPLHF.